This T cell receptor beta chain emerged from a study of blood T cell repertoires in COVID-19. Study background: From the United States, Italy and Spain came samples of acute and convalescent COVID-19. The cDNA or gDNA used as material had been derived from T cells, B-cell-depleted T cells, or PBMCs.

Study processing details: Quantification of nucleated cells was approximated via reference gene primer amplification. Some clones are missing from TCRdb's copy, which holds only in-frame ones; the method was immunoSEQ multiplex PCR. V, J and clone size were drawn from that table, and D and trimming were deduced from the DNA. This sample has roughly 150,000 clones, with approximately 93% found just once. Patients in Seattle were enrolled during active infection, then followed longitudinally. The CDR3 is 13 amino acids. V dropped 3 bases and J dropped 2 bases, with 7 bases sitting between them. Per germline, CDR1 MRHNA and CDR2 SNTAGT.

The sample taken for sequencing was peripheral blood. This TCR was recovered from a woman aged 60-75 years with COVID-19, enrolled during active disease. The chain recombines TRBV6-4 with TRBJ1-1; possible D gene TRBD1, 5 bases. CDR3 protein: CASSEQDNTEAFF. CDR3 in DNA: TGTGCCAGCAGTGAACAGGATAACACTGAAGCTTTCTTT.